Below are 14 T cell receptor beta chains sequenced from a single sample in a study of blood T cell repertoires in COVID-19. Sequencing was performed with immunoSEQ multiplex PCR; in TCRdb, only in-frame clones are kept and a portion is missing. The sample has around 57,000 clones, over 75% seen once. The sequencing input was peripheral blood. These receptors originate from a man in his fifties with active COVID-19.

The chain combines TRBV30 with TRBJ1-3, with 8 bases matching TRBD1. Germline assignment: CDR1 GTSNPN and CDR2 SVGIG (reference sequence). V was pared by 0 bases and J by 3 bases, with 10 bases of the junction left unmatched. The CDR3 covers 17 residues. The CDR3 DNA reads TGTGCCTGGAGTGTAGCGGCAGGGGGCGCTTATGGAAACACCATATATTTT. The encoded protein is CAWSVAAGGAYGNTIYF.

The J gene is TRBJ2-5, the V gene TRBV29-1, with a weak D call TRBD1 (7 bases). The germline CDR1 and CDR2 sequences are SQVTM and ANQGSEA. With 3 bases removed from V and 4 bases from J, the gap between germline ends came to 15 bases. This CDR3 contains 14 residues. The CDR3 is CSVDSRGDRETQYF. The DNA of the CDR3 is TGCAGCGTTGATTCCAGGGGGGATAGAGAGACCCAGTACTTC. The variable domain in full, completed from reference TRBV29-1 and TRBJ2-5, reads SAVISQKPSRDICQRGTSLTIQCQVDSQVTMMFWYRQQPGQSLTLIATANQGSEATYESGFVIDKFPISRPNLTFSTLTVSNMSPEDSSIYLCSVDSRGDRETQYFGPGTRLLVL.

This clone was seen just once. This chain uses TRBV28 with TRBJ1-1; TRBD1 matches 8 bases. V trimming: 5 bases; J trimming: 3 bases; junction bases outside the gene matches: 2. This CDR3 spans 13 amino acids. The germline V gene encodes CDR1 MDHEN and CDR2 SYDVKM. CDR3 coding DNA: TGTGCCAGCAGTCTGGACAGGGACACTGAAGCTTTCTTT. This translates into CASSLDRDTEAFF. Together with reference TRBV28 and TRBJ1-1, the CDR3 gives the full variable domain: DVKVTQSSRYLVKRTGEKVFLECVQDMDHENMFWYRQDPGLGLRLIYFSYDVKMKEKGDIPEGYSVSREKKERFSLILESASTNQTSMYLCASSLDRDTEAFFGQGTRLTVV.

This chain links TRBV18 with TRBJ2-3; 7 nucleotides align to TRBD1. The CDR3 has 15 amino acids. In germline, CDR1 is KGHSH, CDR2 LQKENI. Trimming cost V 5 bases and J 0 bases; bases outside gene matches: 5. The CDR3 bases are TGTGCCAGCTCATCGGGACAGCCCAGCACAGATACGCAGTATTTT. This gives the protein CASSSGQPSTDTQYF. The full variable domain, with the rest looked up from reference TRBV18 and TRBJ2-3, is NAGVMQNPRHLVRRRGQEARLRCSPMKGHSHVYWYRQLPEEGLKFMVYLQKENIIDESGMPKERFSAEFPKEGPSILRIQQVVRGDSAAYFCASSSGQPSTDTQYFGPGTRLTVL.

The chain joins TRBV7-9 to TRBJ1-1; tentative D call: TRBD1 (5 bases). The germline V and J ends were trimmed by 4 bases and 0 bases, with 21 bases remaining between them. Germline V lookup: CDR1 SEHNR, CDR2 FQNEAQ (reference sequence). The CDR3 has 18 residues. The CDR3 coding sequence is TGTGCCAGCAGCTCCAATCGGGGGGGTGGTTCGATGAACACTGAAGCTTTCTTT. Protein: CASSSNRGGGSMNTEAFF.

The CDR3 coding sequence is TGTGCCAGCAGCGAGGACAGGGCTAACTATGGCTACACCTTC. It yields the protein CASSEDRANYGYTF. The chain joins TRBV6-5 to TRBJ1-2, with 8 bases that match TRBD1. Germline CDR1 MNHEY, CDR2 SVGAGI. The CDR3 extends over 14 amino acids. V lost 6 bases, J lost 0 bases, and 3 bases stayed unmatched.

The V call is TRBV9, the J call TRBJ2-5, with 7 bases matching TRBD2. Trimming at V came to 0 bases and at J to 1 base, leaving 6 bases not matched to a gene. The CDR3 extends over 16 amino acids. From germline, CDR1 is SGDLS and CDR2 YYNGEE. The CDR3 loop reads CASSVDPGGGQETQYF. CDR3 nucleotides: TGTGCCAGCAGCGTAGACCCGGGGGGTGGCCAAGAGACCCAGTACTTC.

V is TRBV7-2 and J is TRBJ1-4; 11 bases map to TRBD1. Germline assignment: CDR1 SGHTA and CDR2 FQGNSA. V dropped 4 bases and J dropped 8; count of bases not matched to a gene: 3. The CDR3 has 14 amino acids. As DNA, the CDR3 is TGTGCCAGCAGCTCGGGACAGGGGGGGGAAAAACTGTTTTTT. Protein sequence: CASSSGQGGEKLFF.

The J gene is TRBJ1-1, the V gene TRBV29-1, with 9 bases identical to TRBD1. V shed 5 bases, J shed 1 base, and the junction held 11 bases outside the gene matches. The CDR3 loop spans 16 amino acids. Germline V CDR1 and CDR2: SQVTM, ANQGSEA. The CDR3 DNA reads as TGCAGCGTTCCGGGACAGGGTGGCCTCGGGAACACTGAAGCTTTCTTT. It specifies CSVPGQGGLGNTEAFF.

CDR3 DNA sequence: TGCAGCGTTGAAAGGCTTTCGGGACTATCCTACGAGCAGTACTTC. Translation: CSVERLSGLSYEQYF. The chain carries TRBV29-1 and TRBJ2-7, with 7 nucleotides matching TRBD2. Trimming at V came to 2 bases and at J to 1 base, leaving 8 bases not matched to a gene. Germline values: CDR1 SQVTM, CDR2 ANQGSEA. The CDR3 sequence is 15 residues long.

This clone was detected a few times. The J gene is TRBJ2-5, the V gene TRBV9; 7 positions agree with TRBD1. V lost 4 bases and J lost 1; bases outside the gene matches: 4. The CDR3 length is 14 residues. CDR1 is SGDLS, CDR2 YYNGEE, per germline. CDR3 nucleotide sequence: TGTGCCAGCAGCACTTGGACAGGCCAAGAGACCCAGTACTTC. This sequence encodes CASSTWTGQETQYF.

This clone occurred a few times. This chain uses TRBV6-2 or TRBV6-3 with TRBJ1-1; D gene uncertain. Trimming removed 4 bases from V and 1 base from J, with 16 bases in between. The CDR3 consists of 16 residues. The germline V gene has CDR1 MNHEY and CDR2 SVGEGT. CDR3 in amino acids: CASSFRPPGGNTEAFF. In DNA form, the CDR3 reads TGTGCCAGCAGTTTTCGACCGCCCGGCGGGAACACTGAAGCTTTCTTT.

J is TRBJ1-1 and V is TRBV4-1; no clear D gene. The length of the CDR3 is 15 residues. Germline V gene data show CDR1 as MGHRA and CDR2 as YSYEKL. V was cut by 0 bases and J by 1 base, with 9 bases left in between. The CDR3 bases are TGCGCCAGCAGCCAAGATCCGCGCCAGAACACTGAAGCTTTCTTT. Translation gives CASSQDPRQNTEAFF.

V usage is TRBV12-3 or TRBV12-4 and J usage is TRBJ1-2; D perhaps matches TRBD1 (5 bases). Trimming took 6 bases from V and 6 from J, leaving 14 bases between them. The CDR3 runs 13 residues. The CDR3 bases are TGTGCCAGCAGGAAACAGGATTTGGATGGCTACACCTTC. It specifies CASRKQDLDGYTF.